The text below deals with one T cell receptor beta chain. The target antigen is unknown. CDR1 is LGHNT, CDR2 FRNRAP, per germline. Trimming took off 0 bases at V and 1 base at J, with 16 bases between the two ends. CDR3 length equals 19 residues. The data belong to a study of identical twins. Study-level results: High-abundance cord blood beta clonotypes had fewer insertions; memory repertoires showed none. Out-of-frame TCR alpha sharing observed in monozygotic twins exceeded model estimates. Conclusions rested on cross-sectional statistics rather than following the same donors.

Template switching, a step in the protocol, added a universal primer site, and cDNA carried unique molecular identifiers. TCRdb used MiXCR to reprocess the 5' RACE reads, holding one entry per CDR3 protein. The table records around 1.7 million distinct CDR3 sequences, under 35% of them present only once. The rearrangement links TRBV12-5 to TRBJ2-6; possible D gene TRBD1, 6 bases. The sequencing input was cord blood. This receptor was taken from a newborn girl in good health. CDR3 DNA sequence: TGTGCTAGTGGTTTGGTACTGGTGGACAGCTATTCTGGGGCCAACGTCCTGACTTTC. Its protein is CASGLVLVDSYSGANVLTF.